These T cell receptor beta chains were read from a single sample in a study of shared clonotypes between healthy human individuals. Using immunoSEQ multiplex PCR, the repertoire was profiled, and TCRdb retains in-frame clones only, with some absent. The sample lists about 1.4 million clones; 95% to 97% were seen once. The sequencing input was naive CD4+ T cells sorted from blood. These receptors were taken from a man aged 25 to 40 in good health. Each CDR3 is given with its conserved first and last residue. A D gene is named only where the DNA matches it firmly. Clone size is given for some rows only: seen once, a few or many times, or a class if the clone is expanded.

cdr3_aa,cdr3_nt,clone_size,d_call,v_call,j_call
CASSERDRVDTQYF,TGTGCCAGCAGTGAAAGGGACAGGGTAGATACGCAGTATTTT,-,TRBD1,TRBV6-1,TRBJ2-3
CASSEASGSKGTQYF,TGTGCCAGCAGTGAGGCCAGCGGGAGCAAAGGGACCCAGTACTTC,-,TRBD2,TRBV2,TRBJ2-5
CASSLLGRNTEAFF,TGCGCCAGCAGCTTGCTGGGGCGGAACACTGAAGCTTTCTTT,-,-,TRBV5-1,TRBJ1-1
CASSSHRGQNTEAFF,TGTGCCAGCAGTTCCCACAGGGGGCAGAACACTGAAGCTTTCTTT,-,TRBD1,TRBV28,TRBJ1-1
CASSVVAGNTDTQYF,TGTGCCAGCAGCGTTGTTGCAGGGAACACAGATACGCAGTATTTT,once,-,TRBV9,TRBJ2-3
CASNLFDRSYGYTF,TGTGCCAGCAACCTTTTCGATAGGAGCTATGGCTACACCTTC,once,-,TRBV19,TRBJ1-2
CASRGPGIPSTDTQYF,TGTGCCAGCAGAGGTCCGGGGATCCCTAGCACAGATACGCAGTATTTT,-,-,TRBV28,TRBJ2-3
CASSSGLAEDSYEQYF,TGTGCCAGCAGCTCAGGACTAGCCGAAGACTCCTACGAGCAGTACTTC,-,TRBD2,TRBV11-3,TRBJ2-7
CASSPQLPAYEQYF,TGTGCCAGCAGTCCCCAGTTGCCCGCCTACGAGCAGTACTTC,-,-,TRBV5-5,TRBJ2-7
CASRSPRRHIRSYEQYF,TGTGCCAGCAGATCCCCTCGGAGACACATCCGCTCCTACGAGCAGTACTTC,-,-,TRBV28,TRBJ2-7
CASSGRDRWFF,TGTGCCAGCAGCGGCCGGGACCGATGGTTCTTC,-,-,TRBV9,TRBJ2-1
CASSLPPGYEQYF,TGTGCCAGCAGCTTACCCCCTGGTTACGAGCAGTACTTC,-,-,TRBV7-9,TRBJ2-7
CSVMTGEDTIYF,TGCAGCGTGATGACAGGGGAGGACACCATATATTTT,once,TRBD1,TRBV29-1,TRBJ1-3
CASSLGGTGGYEQYF,TGTGCCAGCAGCTTAGGAGGGACAGGGGGTTACGAGCAGTACTTC,-,TRBD1,TRBV11-2,TRBJ2-7
CASSPDRGRWTEAFF,TGTGCCAGCAGTCCGGACAGGGGGCGGTGGACTGAAGCTTTCTTT,-,TRBD1,TRBV27,TRBJ1-1
CASSQDLPSGITGELFF,TGCGCCAGCAGCCAAGATCTCCCTAGCGGGATAACCGGGGAGCTGTTTTTT,-,TRBD2,TRBV4-3,TRBJ2-2
CAWSIEGGLYNEQFF,TGTGCCTGGAGTATAGAGGGGGGTCTCTACAATGAGCAGTTCTTC,-,-,TRBV30,TRBJ2-1
CASSSGLAEYNEQFF,TGTGCCAGCAGCTCGGGACTAGCGGAATACAATGAGCAGTTCTTC,-,TRBD2,TRBV5-4,TRBJ2-1
CASSLDPGTRYNEQFF,TGCGCCAGCAGCTTGGATCCCGGGACTAGATACAATGAGCAGTTCTTC,-,TRBD2,TRBV5-1,TRBJ2-1
CAISESPDRNTGELFF,TGTGCCATCAGTGAGTCACCCGACAGGAACACCGGGGAGCTGTTTTTT,-,-,TRBV10-3,TRBJ2-2
CASSLGTGTNQPQHF,TGCGCCAGCAGCTTAGGGACAGGCACCAATCAGCCCCAGCATTTT,once,TRBD1,TRBV5-1,TRBJ1-5
CASSLPGQGNYGYTF,TGTGCCAGCAGCCTACCGGGACAGGGAAACTATGGCTACACCTTC,few,TRBD1,TRBV7-9,TRBJ1-2
CASSSRGLAVHNEQFF,TGTGCCAGCAGCTCAAGGGGACTAGCGGTCCACAATGAGCAGTTCTTC,-,-,TRBV12-1,TRBJ2-1
CASSLFSTGGASGELFF,TGTGCCAGCAGTTTATTTTCGACAGGGGGCGCATCCGGGGAGCTGTTTTTT,-,TRBD1,TRBV27,TRBJ2-2
CASRAYGAATGELFF,TGTGCCAGCAGGGCGTACGGGGCAGCCACCGGGGAGCTGTTTTTT,-,-,TRBV28,TRBJ2-2
CASSLARTGRVETQYF,TGTGCCAGCAGCTTAGCGAGGACAGGGCGAGTAGAGACCCAGTACTTC,-,TRBD1,TRBV7-6,TRBJ2-5
CASSEKALDYNEQFF,TGTGCCAGCAGTGAAAAAGCCCTGGACTACAATGAGCAGTTCTTC,-,-,TRBV25-1,TRBJ2-1
CASSPTLRGEQFF,TGTGCCAGCAGCCCTACCCTACGGGGCGAGCAGTTCTTC,-,-,TRBV13,TRBJ2-1
CASSASGRGTGELFF,TGTGCCAGCAGCGCTAGCGGGAGAGGCACCGGGGAGCTGTTTTTT,-,TRBD2,TRBV9,TRBJ2-2
CARSLGGVGNTIYF,TGTGCCAGAAGCTTGGGAGGGGTCGGAAACACCATATATTTT,-,-,TRBV5-3,TRBJ1-3
CASSPKQIQGATFQPDGYTF,TGTGCCAGCTCACCAAAGCAAATTCAGGGGGCAACCTTTCAGCCCGATGGCTACACCTTC,once,TRBD1,TRBV18,TRBJ1-2
CASSPGGSAVSYNEQFF,TGCGCCAGCAGTCCAGGGGGATCCGCGGTATCCTACAATGAGCAGTTCTTC,-,TRBD1,TRBV5-1,TRBJ2-1
CATSRGGTGGNQPQHF,TGTGCCACCAGCAGAGGGGGAACAGGGGGCAATCAGCCCCAGCATTTT,-,TRBD1,TRBV15,TRBJ1-5
CASSQGPGQGSHGYTF,TGCGCCAGCAGCCAGGGGCCGGGACAGGGATCTCATGGCTACACCTTC,-,TRBD1,TRBV4-3,TRBJ1-2
CSARDRGNEQFF,TGCAGCGCCCGTGACAGGGGCAATGAGCAGTTCTTC,-,TRBD1,TRBV29-1,TRBJ2-1
CASSSPAGRANGDTQYF,TGTGCCAGCAGCTCCCCGGCCGGGAGGGCCAACGGAGATACGCAGTATTTT,-,TRBD2,TRBV7-9,TRBJ2-3
CASSLWGNPTNEKLFF,TGTGCCAGCAGTTTGTGGGGGAACCCAACTAATGAAAAACTGTTTTTT,once,-,TRBV7-9,TRBJ1-4
CASSLSSSRTSGIYNEQFF,TGTGCCAGCAGCTTATCAAGTTCCCGTACTAGCGGGATTTACAATGAGCAGTTCTTC,-,TRBD2,TRBV7-6,TRBJ2-1
CASSVGGSGTDTQYF,TGTGCCAGCAGCGTGGGCGGGTCGGGCACAGATACGCAGTATTTT,few,-,TRBV9,TRBJ2-3
CATSRSFSADEQYF,TGTGCCACCAGCAGGAGTTTTTCGGCGGACGAGCAGTACTTC,-,-,TRBV15,TRBJ2-7
CASTRRGEQFF,TGTGCCAGCACCAGGCGAGGTGAGCAGTTCTTC,-,-,TRBV6-1,TRBJ2-1
CASSLGPLAGANEQYF,TGTGCCAGCAGCTTGGGCCCCCTAGCGGGAGCCAACGAGCAGTACTTC,-,TRBD2,TRBV5-4,TRBJ2-7
CASSQGLAEAGYEQYF,TGTGCCAGCAGTCAGGGACTAGCGGAGGCGGGATACGAGCAGTACTTC,-,TRBD2,TRBV27,TRBJ2-7
CATSPRHRDEQYF,TGTGCCACCAGCCCACGCCACAGGGACGAGCAGTACTTC,few,-,TRBV15,TRBJ2-7
CASSLYLSSGANVLTF,TGTGCCAGCAGTTTATATCTGAGCTCTGGGGCCAACGTCCTGACTTTC,-,-,TRBV28,TRBJ2-6
CASSNVPWLAGGFLGNEQFF,TGTGCCAGCAGCAACGTCCCCTGGCTAGCGGGAGGGTTTTTGGGCAATGAGCAGTTCTTC,-,TRBD2,TRBV5-5,TRBJ2-1
CASSLGVAGDEQFF,TGTGCCAGCAGCTTAGGGGTAGCGGGAGACGAGCAGTTCTTC,-,TRBD2,TRBV7-9,TRBJ2-1
CASRIGAGELFF,TGCGCCAGCAGAATAGGTGCCGGGGAGCTGTTTTTT,-,-,TRBV23-1,TRBJ2-2
CASSPQGDGEQYF,TGTGCCAGCTCCCCACAGGGTGACGGGGAGCAGTACTTC,-,-,TRBV18,TRBJ2-7
CASSLRTSGRPNEQFF,TGTGCCAGCAGCCTGCGGACTAGCGGGAGGCCAAATGAGCAGTTCTTC,-,TRBD2,TRBV11-2,TRBJ2-1
CASSLREGLTDTQYF,TGTGCCAGCAGCTTAAGGGAGGGGCTCACAGATACGCAGTATTTT,-,TRBD2,TRBV13,TRBJ2-3
CASSRGLAGVETQYF,TGTGCCAGCAGCAGGGGACTAGCGGGAGTGGAGACCCAGTACTTC,-,-,TRBV21-1,TRBJ2-5
CAISIKQGNEQYF,TGTGCCATCAGTATAAAACAGGGGAACGAGCAGTACTTC,-,TRBD1,TRBV10-3,TRBJ2-7
CASSVGVENTLNAFF,TGTGCCAGCAGCGTAGGGGTCGAAAATACACTGAACGCTTTCTTT,-,-,TRBV9,TRBJ1-1
CASGTALGNIQYF,TGTGCCAGCGGTACAGCATTGGGAAACATTCAGTACTTC,-,-,TRBV2,TRBJ2-4
CASSFYRANTGELFF,TGTGCCAGCAGCTTCTACAGGGCGAACACCGGGGAGCTGTTTTTT,-,-,TRBV11-2,TRBJ2-2
CASSYMRRDRADTQYF,TGTGCCAGCAGTTATATGAGGAGGGACAGAGCAGATACGCAGTATTTT,-,-,TRBV28,TRBJ2-3